This T cell receptor beta chain derives from a study of T cell repertoires in cytomegalovirus infection. Regarding the study as a whole: Carriers of CMV and the relevant HLA type were discriminated by public TCR beta frequency.

From germline, CDR1 is SGHDT and CDR2 YYEEEE. The CDR3 has 15 residues. Trimming pared 3 bases from V and 2 bases from J, leaving 12 bases between. About this clonotype itself: Antigen specificity is unknown.

MiXCR, run by TCRdb on the reads, gives a single entry per CDR3 protein. The repertoire holds around 300,000 distinct CDR3 sequences, with around 9.5% as singletons. The chain couples TRBV5-6 to TRBJ1-5; TRBD1 is a possible D gene (6 bases). Material: PBMCs. This TCR came from a human donor in good health (CMV status not recorded). Some clones in this sample may be carry-over from other donors' samples. CDR3 bases: TGTGCCAGCAGCTGGGGACAAACTCGCAATCAGCCCCAGCATTTT. Its translation is CASSWGQTRNQPQHF.